These 27 T cell receptor beta chains came from one sample sequenced in a study of blood T cell repertoires in COVID-19. Method: immunoSEQ multiplex PCR; TCRdb's copy keeps in-frame clones and lacks some. Here the sample spans fewer than 450,000 clones, about 90% being singletons. Sequenced: PBMCs or T cells enriched from blood (not recorded which). The source of these receptors is a young man who had recovered from COVID-19.

The CDR3 loop reads CASGTLGQRYEQYF. The CDR3 DNA reads TGTGCCAGCGGGACGCTGGGACAGCGCTACGAGCAGTACTTC. The V and J genes are TRBV27 and TRBJ2-7; 7 nucleotides line up with TRBD1. The V and J ends lost 8 bases and 3 bases, in that order; junction bases with no gene match: 10. The CDR3 loop spans 14 amino acids. Germline values: CDR1 MNHEY, CDR2 SMNVEV (reference sequence).

This chain links TRBV9 with TRBJ2-6; TRBD2 agrees at 8 bases. Trimming at V came to 4 bases and at J to 2 bases, leaving 5 bases not matched to a gene. The germline CDR1 and CDR2 sequences are SGDLS and YYNGEE. The CDR3 sequence is 16 residues long. CDR3 nucleotides: TGTGCCAGCAGCTCCTCGGGGGGGGCTGGGGCCAACGTCCTGACTTTC. Protein product: CASSSSGGAGANVLTF.

J is TRBJ2-1 and V is TRBV5-1; maybe TRBD1 (6 bases). Germline assignment: CDR1 SGHRS and CDR2 YFSETQ. CDR3 length equals 13 residues. V was clipped by 4 bases and J by 9 bases, with 14 bases between them. CDR3 sequence reads: CASSHPSRGEQFF. CDR3 bases: TGCGCCAGCAGCCACCCCAGCAGGGGTGAGCAGTTCTTC. The variable domain in full, completed from reference TRBV5-1 and TRBJ2-1, reads KAGVTQTPRYLIKTRGQQVTLSCSPISGHRSVSWYQQTPGQGLQFLFEYFSETQRNKGNFPGRFSGRQFSNSRSEMNVSTLELGDSALYLCASSHPSRGEQFFGPGTRLTVL.

The chain has TRBV30 and TRBJ1-2; 11 bases fit TRBD1. V shed 4 bases and J 8 bases; nucleotides not matched to a gene: 6. The CDR3 has 13 amino acids. Germline assignment: CDR1 GTSNPN and CDR2 SVGIG (reference sequence). CDR3 amino acids: CAWTGQGASGYTF. Here the CDR3 DNA reads TGTGCCTGGACTGGACAGGGGGCCAGCGGCTACACCTTC.

Here the CDR3 reads CASSPLEGVQPQHF. CDR3 in DNA: TGTGCCAGCAGTCCCCTTGAGGGGGTTCAGCCCCAGCATTTT. This chain connects TRBV27 to TRBJ1-5, with D possibly TRBD1 on 6 matching bases. Germline V gene lookup returns CDR1 MNHEY and CDR2 SMNVEV (reference sequence). V was trimmed by 5 bases and J by 6 bases, leaving 14 bases between them. CDR3 length: 14 residues.

The chain carries TRBV29-1 and TRBJ2-1; 12 bases map to TRBD2. In germline, CDR1 is SQVTM, CDR2 ANQGSEA. There are 15 residues in the CDR3. The junction had 5 bases not matched to a gene; V was cut back by 2 bases and J by 6 bases. The CDR3 reads CSVERASGRVNEQFF. The CDR3 coding sequence is TGCAGCGTTGAAAGGGCTAGCGGGAGGGTCAATGAGCAGTTCTTC.

The rearrangement links TRBV11-2 to TRBJ2-3, with TRBD2 matching over 9 bases. Germline assignment: CDR1 SGHAT and CDR2 FQNNGV. The ends lost 3 bases at V and 3 bases at J; junction bases unmatched: 13. This CDR3 contains 18 residues. The CDR3 coding sequence is TGTGCCAGCAGCTTCACCCTAGCGGGGATGACGGTAACAGATACGCAGTATTTT. Protein sequence: CASSFTLAGMTVTDTQYF.

V gene TRBV4-1 combines with J gene TRBJ1-3; tentatively, D is TRBD1 (5 bases). V was trimmed by 4 bases and J by 0 bases, leaving 10 bases between them. The CDR3 consists of 15 residues. CDR1 is MGHRA, CDR2 YSYEKL, per germline. The CDR3 DNA reads TGCGCCAGCAGCCCCAGGGTAATCTCTGGAAACACCATATATTTT. It encodes CASSPRVISGNTIYF.

J is TRBJ2-3 and V is TRBV5-1, with D possibly matching TRBD2 (5 bases). Trimming took off 0 bases at V and 6 bases at J, with 11 bases between the two ends. The CDR3 is 14 amino acids. Germline lookup yields CDR1 SGHRS and CDR2 YFSETQ. The CDR3 reads CASSLGTARDTQYF. The CDR3 nucleotides are TGCGCCAGCAGCTTGGGGACTGCCCGGGATACGCAGTATTTT.

This chain links TRBV7-9 with TRBJ2-3; TRBD2 matches 7 bases. V was clipped by 5 bases and J by 8 bases; unmatched bases: 16. From germline, CDR1 is SEHNR and CDR2 FQNEAQ (reference sequence). The CDR3 extends over 16 amino acids. As DNA, the CDR3 is TGTGCCAGCAGCCCGTTGGGCTCGGCGGGAGAGGGTACGCAGTATTTT. It is translated as CASSPLGSAGEGTQYF.

The chain is built from TRBV24-1 and TRBJ1-6; TRBD1 aligns across 9 bases. The CDR3 consists of 15 residues. V lost 12 bases and J lost 6; bases outside the gene matches: 11. Germline V gene sequence: CDR1 KGHDR, CDR2 SFDVKD. This chain's CDR3 is CALPGQGICNSPLHF. As DNA, the CDR3 is TGTGCCCTGCCGGGACAGGGAATTTGTAATTCACCCCTCCACTTT.

The chain joins TRBV27 to TRBJ2-6; no definite D call. Germline loops: CDR1 MNHEY, CDR2 SMNVEV (reference sequence). V was trimmed by 8 bases and J by 5 bases, leaving 10 bases between them. There are 13 residues in the CDR3. Here the CDR3 reads CASSSPRANVLTF. As DNA, the CDR3 is TGTGCCAGCTCGTCCCCCCGGGCCAACGTCCTGACTTTC.

V and J are TRBV12-5 and TRBJ1-6; no reliable D call. Germline loops: CDR1 LGHNT, CDR2 FRNRAP. Deletions cut 2 bases from V and 13 bases from J, with 12 bases between. This CDR3 has 13 residues. The CDR3 sequence is CASGLIKGGPLHF. In nucleotides, the CDR3 is TGTGCTAGTGGTTTGATTAAGGGAGGTCCCCTCCACTTT.

The chain has TRBV2 and TRBJ1-1, with 8 bases fitting TRBD1. The germline V gene has CDR1 SNHLY and CDR2 FYNNEI. Trimming at V came to 5 bases and at J to 5 bases, leaving 7 bases not matched to a gene. The CDR3 is made up of 14 amino acids. CDR3 loop: CASSPQGADTEAFF. The CDR3 coding sequence is TGTGCCAGCAGTCCGCAGGGGGCGGATACTGAAGCTTTCTTT.

The rearrangement uses TRBV7-2 and TRBJ1-1, with 7 bases fitting TRBD1. The V segment lost 4 bases and the J segment 1 base; nucleotides outside the gene matches: 6. The CDR3 is made up of 15 amino acids. Germline V CDR1 and CDR2: SGHTA, FQGNSA. The CDR3 region is CASSSTGTANTEAFF. The CDR3 nucleotides are TGTGCCAGCAGCTCGACCGGGACAGCGAACACTGAAGCTTTCTTT.

The chain uses TRBV7-2 and TRBJ2-1, with TRBD1 matching 11 bases. Unmatched junction bases numbered 3, after V lost 4 bases and J lost 4 bases. This CDR3 is built from 15 residues. CDR1 is SGHTA, CDR2 FQGNSA, per germline. The CDR3 here is CASSSGTGGYNEQFF. In DNA form, the CDR3 reads TGTGCCAGCAGCTCCGGGACAGGGGGGTACAATGAGCAGTTCTTC.

This clone was seen only a few times. V usage is TRBV6-5 and J usage is TRBJ2-3, with D unclear. The germline CDR1 and CDR2 sequences are MNHEY and SVGAGI. This CDR3 region has 12 residues. With 5 bases removed from V and 5 bases from J, the gap between germline ends came to 8 bases. CDR3 sequence reads: CASSPRLDTQYF. The CDR3, as DNA: TGTGCCAGCAGTCCCCGTCTAGATACGCAGTATTTT.

The chain carries TRBV3-1 (or the pseudogene TRBV3-2) and TRBJ2-6; D remains ambiguous. The germline CDR1 and CDR2 sequences are LGHDT and YNNKEL (reference sequence). V lost 3 bases to trimming and J lost 0 bases, with 9 bases between them. There are 16 residues in the CDR3. CDR3 bases: TGTGCCAGCAGCCAGCAAACGGTCTCTGGGGCCAACGTCCTGACTTTC. Its protein is CASSQQTVSGANVLTF.

The rearrangement joins TRBV5-1 to TRBJ2-2; TRBD1 is a possible D gene (5 bases). This CDR3 has 17 amino acids. Germline V gene data show CDR1 as SGHRS and CDR2 as YFSETQ. Trimming pared 1 base from V and 4 bases from J, leaving 17 bases between. CDR3 protein: CASSLRGPTQGTGELFF. The CDR3 coding sequence is TGCGCCAGCAGCTTGAGGGGCCCGACGCAGGGCACCGGGGAGCTGTTTTTT.

The chain has TRBV14 and TRBJ1-4, with D perhaps matching TRBD1 (6 bases). CDR3 length: 12 amino acids. Deletions cut 6 bases from V and 8 bases from J, with 10 bases between. CDR1 is SGHDN, CDR2 FVKESK, per germline. The CDR3 bases are TGTGCCAGCAGGTACAGGGACGAAAAACTGTTTTTT. As protein: CASRYRDEKLFF.

This clone was recorded once. CDR3 loop: CASSQGGSEQYF. DNA of the CDR3: TGCGCCAGCAGCCAAGGGGGCAGCGAGCAGTACTTC. This sequence joins TRBV4-1 and TRBJ2-7; D is possibly TRBD1 (5 bases). V gave up 1 base and J gave up 6 bases, with 7 bases separating them. Germline V gene lookup returns CDR1 MGHRA and CDR2 YSYEKL. The CDR3 extends over 12 amino acids.

This chain links TRBV5-1 with TRBJ2-3; D unclear. This CDR3 is built from 16 residues. Germline CDR1 reads SGHRS; CDR2 reads YFSETQ. The germline V and J ends were trimmed by 5 bases and 2 bases, with 18 bases remaining between them. CDR3 nucleotide sequence: TGCGCCAGCAGTAATTCCGTGCGGAGAGTCACAGATACGCAGTATTTT. As protein: CASSNSVRRVTDTQYF.

The genes are TRBV10-3 and TRBJ1-1; a weak D match, TRBD1 (6 bases). Germline loops: CDR1 ENHRY, CDR2 SYGVKD. V dropped 6 bases and J dropped 1 base, with 12 bases sitting between them. The CDR3 has 14 residues. CDR3 amino acids: CAIRMTGENTEAFF. Here the CDR3 DNA reads TGTGCCATCAGGATGACAGGCGAGAACACTGAAGCTTTCTTT.

This chain uses TRBV30 with TRBJ1-6; a weak D match, TRBD1 (5 bases). V lost 1 base, J lost 7 bases, and 20 bases lay in between. Looked up from germline, CDR1 is GTSNPN and CDR2 is SVGIG (reference sequence). The length of the CDR3 is 17 residues. This chain's CDR3 is CAWSGGTLGLFNSPLHF. Written as DNA, the CDR3 is TGTGCCTGGAGTGGGGGCACATTGGGGCTTTTCAATTCACCCCTCCACTTT.

The chain recombines TRBV12-3 or TRBV12-4 with TRBJ1-4, with D maybe TRBD1 (5 bases). The CDR3 covers 13 residues. V shed 3 bases and J shed 7 bases, with 9 bases lying between them. CDR3 nucleotide sequence: TGTGCCAGCAGTTTGGGGGGAGGTGAAAAACTGTTTTTT. As protein: CASSLGGGEKLFF.

On this clone itself: The sample carries other DNA sequences with the same CDR3. The chain is built from TRBV19 and TRBJ1-1; 7 positions match TRBD1. This CDR3 is 13 amino acids long. Germline V lookup: CDR1 LNHDA, CDR2 SQIVND (reference sequence). The J segment lost 0 bases and the V segment lost 9 bases, leaving 4 bases of the junction unmatched. CDR3 bases: TGTGCCAGCCGGGACAGCATGAACACTGAAGCTTTCTTT. Translated, it gives CASRDSMNTEAFF.

This chain uses TRBV5-6 with TRBJ2-1; 12 positions agree with TRBD2. From germline, CDR1 is SGHDT and CDR2 YYEEEE. Trimming removed 4 bases from V and 9 bases from J; junction bases left unmatched: 5. The CDR3 runs 14 residues. CDR3 sequence: CASSTGLAGTEQFF. CDR3 bases: TGTGCCAGCAGCACCGGACTAGCGGGAACTGAGCAGTTCTTC.